This entry concerns a single T cell receptor (beta chain). Authors' analysis steps: Quantification of nucleated cells was approximated via reference gene primer amplification. Assay used: immunoSEQ multiplex PCR; TCRdb lists only in-frame clones, some missing. The V and J calls and the clone size are those of that table, but D and trimming were determined from the DNA. The table shows about 210,000 clones, with around 82% occurring only once. The data stem from a study of blood T cell repertoires in COVID-19. Study details: T cells, B-cell-depleted T cells, or PBMCs supplied cDNA or gDNA.

This clonotype was sampled from a woman aged 50 to 60 with acute or convalescent COVID-19. Material for sequencing was peripheral blood.

CDR3 sequence reads: CASDRLNSYNEQFF. CDR3 nucleotides: TGTGCCAGCGATAGATTAAACTCCTACAATGAGCAGTTCTTC. The V and J genes are TRBV6-5 and TRBJ2-1, with no clear D. Germline values: CDR1 MNHEY, CDR2 SVGAGI. The CDR3 runs 14 residues. The V gene lost 8 bases and the J gene lost 0 bases, with 11 bases spanning the gap.